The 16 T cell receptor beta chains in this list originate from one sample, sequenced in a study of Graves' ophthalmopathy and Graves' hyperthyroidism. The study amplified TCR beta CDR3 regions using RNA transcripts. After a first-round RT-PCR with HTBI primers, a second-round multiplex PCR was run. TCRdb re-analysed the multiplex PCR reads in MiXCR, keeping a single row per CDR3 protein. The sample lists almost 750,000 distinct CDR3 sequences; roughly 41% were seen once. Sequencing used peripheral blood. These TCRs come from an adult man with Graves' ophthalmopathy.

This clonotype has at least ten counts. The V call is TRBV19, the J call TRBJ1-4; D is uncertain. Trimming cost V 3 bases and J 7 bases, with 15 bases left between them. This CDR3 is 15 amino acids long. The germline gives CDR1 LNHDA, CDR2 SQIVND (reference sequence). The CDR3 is CASSILASSSEKLFF. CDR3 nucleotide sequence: TGTGCCAGTAGTATCCTCGCCAGCAGCAGTGAAAAACTGTTTTTT.

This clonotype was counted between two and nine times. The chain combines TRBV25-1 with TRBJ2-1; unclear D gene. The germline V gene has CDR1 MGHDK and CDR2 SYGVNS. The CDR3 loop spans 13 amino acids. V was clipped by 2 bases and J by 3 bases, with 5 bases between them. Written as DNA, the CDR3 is TGTGCCAGCAGTGAACATGTCTACAATGAGCAGTTCTTC. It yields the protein CASSEHVYNEQFF.

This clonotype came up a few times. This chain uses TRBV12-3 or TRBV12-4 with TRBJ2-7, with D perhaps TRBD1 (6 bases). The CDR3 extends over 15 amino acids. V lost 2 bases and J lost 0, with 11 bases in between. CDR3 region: CASSLMGASSYEQYF. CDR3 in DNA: TGTGCCAGCAGTTTAATGGGGGCGAGCTCCTACGAGCAGTACTTC.

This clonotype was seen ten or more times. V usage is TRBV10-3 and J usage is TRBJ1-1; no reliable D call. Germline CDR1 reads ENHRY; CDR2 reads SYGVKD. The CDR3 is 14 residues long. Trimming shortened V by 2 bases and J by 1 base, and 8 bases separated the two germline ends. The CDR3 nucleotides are TGTGCCATCAGTGAGGGACTCACGAACACTGAAGCTTTCTTT. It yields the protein CAISEGLTNTEAFF.

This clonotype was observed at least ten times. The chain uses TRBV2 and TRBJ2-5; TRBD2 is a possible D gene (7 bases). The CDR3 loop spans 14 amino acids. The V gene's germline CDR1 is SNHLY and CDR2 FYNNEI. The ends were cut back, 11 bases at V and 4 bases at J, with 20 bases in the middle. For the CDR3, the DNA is TGTGCCGACCGAGGGGGGGCCGGGAGAGAGACCCAGTACTTC. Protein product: CADRGGAGRETQYF.

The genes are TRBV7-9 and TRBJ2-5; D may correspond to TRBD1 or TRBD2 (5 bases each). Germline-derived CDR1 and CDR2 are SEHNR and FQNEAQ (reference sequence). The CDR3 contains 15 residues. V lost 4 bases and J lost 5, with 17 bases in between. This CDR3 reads CASSSGVGVRETQYF. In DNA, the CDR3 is TGTGCCAGCAGCTCTGGTGTGGGGGTCCGCGAGACCCAGTACTTC.

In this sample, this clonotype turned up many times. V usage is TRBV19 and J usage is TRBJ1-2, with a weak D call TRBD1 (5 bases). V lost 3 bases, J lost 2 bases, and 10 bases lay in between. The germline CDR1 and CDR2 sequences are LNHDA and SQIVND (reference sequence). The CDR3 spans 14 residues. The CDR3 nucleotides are TGTGCCAGTAGTATCGCAGGGCGCAACTATGGCTACACCTTC. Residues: CASSIAGRNYGYTF. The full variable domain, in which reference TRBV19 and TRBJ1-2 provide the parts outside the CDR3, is DGGITQSPKYLFRKEGQNVTLSCEQNLNHDAMYWYRQDPGQGLRLIYYSQIVNDFQKGDIAEGYSVSREKKESFPLTVTSAQKNPTAFYLCASSIAGRNYGYTFGSGTRLTVV.

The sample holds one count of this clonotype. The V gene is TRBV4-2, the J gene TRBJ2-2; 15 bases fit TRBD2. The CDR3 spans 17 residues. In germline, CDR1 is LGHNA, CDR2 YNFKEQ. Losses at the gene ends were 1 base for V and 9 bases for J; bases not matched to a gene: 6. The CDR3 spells CASSQAGLAGGLRELFF. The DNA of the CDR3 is TGTGCCAGCAGCCAAGCCGGACTAGCGGGAGGGCTTCGGGAGCTGTTTTTT.

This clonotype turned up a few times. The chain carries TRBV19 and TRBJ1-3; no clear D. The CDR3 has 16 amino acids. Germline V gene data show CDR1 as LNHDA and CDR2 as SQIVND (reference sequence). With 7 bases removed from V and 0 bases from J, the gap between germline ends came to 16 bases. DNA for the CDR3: TGTGCCAGTACTTTAATGGGAACCGTCTCTGGAAACACCATATATTTT. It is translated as CASTLMGTVSGNTIYF. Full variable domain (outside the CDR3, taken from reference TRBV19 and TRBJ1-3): DGGITQSPKYLFRKEGQNVTLSCEQNLNHDAMYWYRQDPGQGLRLIYYSQIVNDFQKGDIAEGYSVSREKKESFPLTVTSAQKNPTAFYLCASTLMGTVSGNTIYFGEGSWLTVV.

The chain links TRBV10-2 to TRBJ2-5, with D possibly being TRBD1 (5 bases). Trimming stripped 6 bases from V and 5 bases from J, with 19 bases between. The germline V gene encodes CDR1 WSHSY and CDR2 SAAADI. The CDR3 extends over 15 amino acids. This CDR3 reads CASSLVRATGETQYF. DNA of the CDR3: TGCGCCAGCAGCTTAGTCAGGGCCACCGGGGAGACCCAGTACTTC.

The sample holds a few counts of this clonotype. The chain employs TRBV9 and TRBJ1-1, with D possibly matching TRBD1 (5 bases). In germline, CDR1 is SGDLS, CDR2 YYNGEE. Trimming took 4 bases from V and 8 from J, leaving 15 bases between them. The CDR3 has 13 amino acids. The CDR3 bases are TGTGCCAGCAGCCAAGAAGCCCGGGGGGAAGCTTTCTTT. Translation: CASSQEARGEAFF. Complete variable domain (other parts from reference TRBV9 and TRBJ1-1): DSGVTQTPKHLITATGQRVTLRCSPRSGDLSVYWYQQSLDQGLQFLIQYYNGEERAKGNILERFSAQQFPDLHSELNLSSLELGDSALYFCASSQEARGEAFFGQGTRLTVV.

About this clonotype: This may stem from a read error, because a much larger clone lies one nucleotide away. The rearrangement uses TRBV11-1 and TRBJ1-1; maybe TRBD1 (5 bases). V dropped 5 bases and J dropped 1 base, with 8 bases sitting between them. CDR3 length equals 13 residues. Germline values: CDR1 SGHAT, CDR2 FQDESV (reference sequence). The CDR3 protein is CASSIRANTEAFF. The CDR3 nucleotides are TGTGCCAGCAGCATCAGGGCGAACACTGAAGCTTTCTTT.

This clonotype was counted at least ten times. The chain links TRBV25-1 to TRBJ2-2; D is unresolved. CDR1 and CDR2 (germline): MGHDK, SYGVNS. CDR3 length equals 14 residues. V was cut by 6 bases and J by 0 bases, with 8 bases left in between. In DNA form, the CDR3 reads TGTGCCAGCAGAGAAGGCCCGAACACCGGGGAGCTGTTTTTT. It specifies CASREGPNTGELFF.

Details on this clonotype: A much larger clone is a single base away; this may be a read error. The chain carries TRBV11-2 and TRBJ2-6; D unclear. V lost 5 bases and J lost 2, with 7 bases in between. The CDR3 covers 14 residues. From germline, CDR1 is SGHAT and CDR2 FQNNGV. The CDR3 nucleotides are TGTGCCAGCAGCCACGACCCTGGGGCCAACGTCCTGACTTTC. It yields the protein CASSHDPGANVLTF.

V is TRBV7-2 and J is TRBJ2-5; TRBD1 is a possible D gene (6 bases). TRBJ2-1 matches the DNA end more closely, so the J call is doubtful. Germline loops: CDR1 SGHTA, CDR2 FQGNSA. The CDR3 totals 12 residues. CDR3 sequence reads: CASSLGQREQFF. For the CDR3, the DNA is TGTGCCAGCAGCCTAGGACAGAGGGAGCAGTTCTTC.

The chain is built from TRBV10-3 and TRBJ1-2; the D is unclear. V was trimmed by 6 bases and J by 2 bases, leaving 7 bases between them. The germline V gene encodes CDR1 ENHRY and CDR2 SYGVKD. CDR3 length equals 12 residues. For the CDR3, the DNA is TGTGCCATCAGGGGGTCCAACTATGGCTACACCTTC. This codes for CAIRGSNYGYTF.